The 13 T cell receptor beta chains below all came from one sample that was sequenced in a study of identical twins. TCRdb independently ran MiXCR on the 5' RACE reads; one entry per CDR3 protein. The table has under 500,000 distinct CDR3 sequences, roughly an eighth seen once. This same sample was also part of a study on yellow fever vaccine responses in identical twins.

The specimen was CD4+ T cells sorted from blood. These receptors were taken from a woman younger than 35 in good health.

The CDR3 loop is CAISMNRGPETEAFF. DNA of the CDR3: TGTGCCATCAGTATGAACAGGGGGCCTGAGACTGAAGCTTTCTTT. This sequence joins TRBV10-3 and TRBJ1-1, with 9 bases lining up with TRBD1. This CDR3 spans 15 amino acids. V trimming: 5 bases; J trimming: 5 bases; junction bases outside the gene matches: 9. Germline CDR1 reads ENHRY; CDR2 reads SYGVKD.

The sample holds many counts of this clonotype. V and J are TRBV5-1 and TRBJ1-2; TRBD1 is a possible D gene (5 bases). Germline V lookup: CDR1 SGHRS, CDR2 YFSETQ. The CDR3 runs to 15 residues. Trimming took off 5 bases at V and 8 bases at J, with 22 bases between the two ends. CDR3 sequence (DNA): TGCGCCAGCAGACCCGTTGGCGTCGGGGCACAGGGCTACACCTTC. Its protein is CASRPVGVGAQGYTF.

The sample holds a few counts of this clonotype. J is TRBJ2-7 and V is TRBV27, with TRBD2 as a possible D gene (5 bases). Germline lookup yields CDR1 MNHEY and CDR2 SMNVEV (reference sequence). The germline V and J ends were trimmed by 4 bases and 3 bases, with 13 bases remaining between them. The CDR3 spans 14 residues. Here the CDR3 DNA reads TGTGCCAGCAGTTATGGTCGGGGAGACTACGAGCAGTACTTC. It yields the protein CASSYGRGDYEQYF.

This clonotype was picked up a small number of times. The chain joins TRBV7-8 to TRBJ2-3, with 7 nucleotides matching TRBD2. This CDR3 is built from 13 residues. Losses at the gene ends were 7 bases for V and 1 base for J; bases not matched to a gene: 2. Germline CDR1 and CDR2: SGHVS and FQNEAQ. The CDR3 DNA follows: TGTGCCAGCATCGGACTAGGCACAGATACGCAGTATTTT. This encodes CASIGLGTDTQYF. The full variable domain, in which reference TRBV7-8 and TRBJ2-3 provide the parts outside the CDR3, is GAGVSQSPRYKVAKRGQDVALRCDPISGHVSLFWYQQALGQGPEFLTYFQNEAQLDKSGLPSDRFFAERPEGSVSTLKIQRTQQEDSAVYLCASIGLGTDTQYFGPGTRLTVL.

This clonotype appeared a few times. The chain has TRBV18 and TRBJ2-1; 7 nucleotides match TRBD1. The length of the CDR3 is 15 residues. V gave up 3 bases and J gave up 4 bases; unmatched junction bases: 6. Germline CDR1 is KGHSH and CDR2 is LQKENI. The CDR3 sequence is CASSPITGQYNEQFF. The CDR3 DNA sequence: TGTGCCAGCTCACCGATCACGGGACAGTACAATGAGCAGTTCTTC.

The V and J genes are TRBV6-2 or TRBV6-3 and TRBJ2-7; 9 bases map to TRBD2. Germline V gives CDR1 MNHEY, CDR2 SVGEGT. This CDR3 has 14 amino acids. V lost 6 bases, J lost 6 bases, and 9 bases stayed unmatched. In nucleotides, the CDR3 is TGTGCCAGCAGACAGAGCGGGGGGCCGGGCGAGCAGTACTTC. It specifies CASRQSGGPGEQYF.

CDR3 coding DNA: TGTGCCAGCAGAGGGATTGGCGGGAGGACCATCTACGAGCAGTACTTC. Translated: CASRGIGGRTIYEQYF. The rearrangement links TRBV6-2 or TRBV6-3 to TRBJ2-7; 8 bases agree with TRBD2. CDR3 length: 16 amino acids. Germline trimming cut 6 bases from V and 3 bases from J; bases unmatched to any gene: 13. Germline CDR1 MNHEY, CDR2 SVGEGT.

The table lists this clonotype with a few counts. The rearrangement links TRBV3-1 to TRBJ2-1; 7 positions match TRBD1. CDR1 LGHDT and CDR2 YNNKEL come from the germline V gene (reference sequence). The CDR3 has 15 amino acids. The V gene end was trimmed by 2 bases and the J gene end by 7 bases; junction bases not matched to a gene: 8. CDR3 in DNA: TGTGCCAGCAGCCAACAGACAGGGTTATTAAATGAGCAGTTCTTC. Its translation is CASSQQTGLLNEQFF.

The chain uses TRBV7-2 and TRBJ2-7; TRBD2 matches at 11 bases. The V segment lost 3 bases and the J segment 3 bases; nucleotides outside the gene matches: 4. The CDR3 loop spans 15 amino acids. The V gene's germline CDR1 is SGHTA and CDR2 FQGNSA. CDR3 nucleotides: TGTGCCAGCAGCTTGACTAGCGGGACAATCTACGAGCAGTACTTC. Protein sequence: CASSLTSGTIYEQYF.

This clonotype turned up a few times. DNA of the CDR3: TGTGCCAGCAGCCCTAGGCAGGGGATTTACAATGAGCAGTTCTTC. Translated: CASSPRQGIYNEQFF. This sequence joins TRBV3-1 and TRBJ2-1; a weak D match, TRBD1 (6 bases). The germline V gene encodes CDR1 LGHDT and CDR2 YNNKEL (reference sequence). The CDR3 has 15 residues. V was clipped by 4 bases and J by 4 bases, with 14 bases between them.

This clonotype was recorded a few times. The V call is TRBV6-1, the J call TRBJ2-6; 8 nucleotides agree with TRBD1. The ends lost 6 bases at V and 0 bases at J; junction bases unmatched: 4. Germline V CDR1 and CDR2: MNHNS, SASEGT. The CDR3 runs to 16 residues. As DNA, the CDR3 is TGTGCCAGCAGAGACAGGGGTCACTCTGGGGCCAACGTCCTGACTTTC. Translated: CASRDRGHSGANVLTF.

This clonotype was seen more than once but under ten times. The rearrangement uses TRBV20-1 and TRBJ1-1, with TRBD1 as a possible D gene (5 bases). CDR3 length equals 15 residues. The germline V gene encodes CDR1 DFQATT and CDR2 SNEGSKA (reference sequence). V dropped 6 bases and J dropped 0 bases, with 17 bases sitting between them. CDR3 DNA: TGCAGTGCCCCATTACAGGCCCCTATGAACACTGAAGCTTTCTTT. This encodes CSAPLQAPMNTEAFF.

Points on this clonotype: One end of the junction fails to match germline, which may point to a read error. J is TRBJ2-7 and V is TRBV4-1; 9 bases match TRBD2. Germline V lookup: CDR1 MGHRA, CDR2 YSYEKL. The CDR3 totals 16 residues. CDR3: CASSQVIAGVAYAQYF. In nucleotides, the CDR3 is TGCGCCAGCAGCCAGGTCATAGCGGGAGTGGCGTACGCGCAGTACTTC.